This TCR beta chain was sequenced during a study of T cell responses to AZD1222 COVID-19 vaccine. Regarding the study as a whole: Nearly half of unique spike-specific TCRs reportedly avoided B.1.351 and B.1.1.7 mutated regions. Spike-specific TCR breadth and depth both grew after two AZD1222 doses.

This clone was counted between two and nine times. Its cognate antigen is unknown. V was shortened by 1 base and J by 2 bases, with 9 bases between the two germline ends. Germline CDR1 and CDR2: SGHTA and FQGNSA. The CDR3 loop spans 14 amino acids. Repertoires were generated with immunoSEQ multiplex PCR, while TCRdb's copy carries only in-frame clones and drops some. The repertoire holds 57,000 or so clones, approximately 89% seen once, with approximately 19% in the top ten. The V and J genes are TRBV7-2 and TRBJ2-7; no clear D gene. This TCR came from an adult in good health. The sample in question was peripheral blood, obtained on day 0 of MenACWY control vaccination. This CDR3 is CASSLDVGTYEQYF. CDR3 bases: TGTGCCAGCAGCTTAGATGTTGGAACCTACGAGCAGTACTTC.